This entry describes one TCR beta chain. Its antigen is not identified. CDR3 length: 16 residues. V was trimmed by 2 bases and J by 12 bases, leaving 25 bases between them. In germline, CDR1 is WSHSY, CDR2 SAAADI. These data come from a study of human T cells and chemical hapten exposure. About the study: Doses of diphenylcyclopropenone went to the patients' scalps weekly throughout the roughly 22-week study. Whole-study findings and limits: Expanded TCRs created a significantly greater count of big CDR3 similarity clusters than controls did.

For the library, individual cDNA molecules each received unique molecular identifiers. TCRdb independently ran MiXCR on the RACE reads; one entry per CDR3 protein. The sample holds roughly 13,000 distinct CDR3 sequences; less than 20% are singletons and the top ten take 5.5% to 8%. Stated time point: patch test 1, 2 weeks after DPC sensitization. This sample's treatment: therapeutic diphenylcyclopropenone sensitization with weekly scalp DPC. The sample was whole blood, taken in connection with sensitization to the hapten diphenylcyclopropenone (DPC). The rearrangement uses TRBV10-2 and TRBJ1-1; a possible D gene is TRBD1 (6 bases). The clonotype originates from a woman aged 25 to 45 with alopecia areata. Some clones in this sample may be carry-over from other donors' samples. In nucleotides, the CDR3 is TGCGCCAGCAGTGAGGGTCGAGCGGGGGCGGCCGCCAAGACTTTCTTT. As protein: CASSEGRAGAAAKTFF.